What follows are 18 T cell receptor beta chains derived from one specimen sequenced in a study of shared clonotypes between healthy human individuals. Some clones are missing from TCRdb's copy, which holds only in-frame ones; the method was immunoSEQ multiplex PCR. The table includes around 1.6 million clones, approximately 98% detected once. Material: naive CD4+ T cells sorted from blood. Subset of the sample: CD45RA+ positively selected. All receptors derive from a man aged 30 to 39 in good health.

With regard to this clone: The same CDR3 is also encoded by other DNA sequences in this sample. The chain combines TRBV18 with TRBJ2-5, with 9 bases that match TRBD1. Germline V gene sequence: CDR1 KGHSH, CDR2 LQKENI. J lost 4 bases, V lost 3 bases, and 3 bases had no gene match. The CDR3 spans 14 residues. This CDR3 reads CASSPPGQGETQYF. The CDR3 bases are TGTGCCAGCTCACCTCCGGGACAGGGAGAGACCCAGTACTTC. The full variable domain, in which reference TRBV18 and TRBJ2-5 provide the parts outside the CDR3, is NAGVMQNPRHLVRRRGQEARLRCSPMKGHSHVYWYRQLPEEGLKFMVYLQKENIIDESGMPKERFSAEFPKEGPSILRIQQVVRGDSAAYFCASSPPGQGETQYFGPGTRLLVL.

About this clone: At the DNA level, this CDR3 is encoded by other sequences in the same sample as well. CDR3: CASSLDQGTYEQYF. DNA of the CDR3: TGTGCCAGCAGCTTGGACCAGGGTACCTACGAGCAGTACTTC. The rearrangement links TRBV5-8 to TRBJ2-7; weak D call: TRBD1 (5 bases). Germline assignment: CDR1 SGHTS and CDR2 YDEGEE. V dropped 0 bases and J dropped 2 bases, with 9 bases sitting between them. This CDR3 is built from 14 residues.

In the case of this clone: Other DNA sequences in the sample encode the same CDR3. V gene TRBV10-3 combines with J gene TRBJ2-2, with TRBD2 matching 9 bases. Losses at the gene ends were 4 bases for V and 1 base for J; bases not matched to a gene: 4. Germline V gives CDR1 ENHRY, CDR2 SYGVKD. The CDR3 is made up of 16 amino acids. The CDR3 sequence: CAISGGLAGNTGELFF. The CDR3, as DNA: TGTGCCATCAGTGGGGGACTAGCTGGGAACACCGGGGAGCTGTTTTTT.

J is TRBJ1-1 and V is TRBV6-6; D is ambiguous. This CDR3 spans 14 amino acids. The germline CDR1 and CDR2 sequences are MNHNY and SVGAGI (reference sequence). V was pared by 5 bases and J by 3 bases, with 13 bases between. The CDR3 loop reads CASSHPLAHTEAFF. CDR3 in DNA: TGTGCCAGCAGTCACCCCCTGGCCCACACTGAAGCTTTCTTT.

To note about this clone: The same CDR3 can be traced to other DNA sequences in this sample. This chain links TRBV10-3 with TRBJ1-1; D gene uncertain. The V gene's germline CDR1 is ENHRY and CDR2 SYGVKD. CDR3 length: 13 residues. V dropped 3 bases and J dropped 1 base, with 6 bases sitting between them. CDR3 protein: CAISDRKNTEAFF. The CDR3 DNA reads as TGTGCCATCAGTGACAGGAAGAACACTGAAGCTTTCTTT.

The J gene is TRBJ2-1, the V gene TRBV4-1, with TRBD2 matching over 10 bases. Germline V gene lookup returns CDR1 MGHRA and CDR2 YSYEKL. The CDR3 runs to 20 residues. J was trimmed by 0 bases and V by 0 bases; bases with no gene match: 11. CDR3 amino acids: CASSQDFTSGTYRSYNEQFF. The CDR3 DNA follows: TGCGCCAGCAGCCAAGATTTTACTAGCGGGACTTACCGCTCCTACAATGAGCAGTTCTTC.

Of note for this clone: Other DNA sequences in this specimen translate into the identical CDR3. The chain uses TRBV7-2 and TRBJ1-5; D is undetermined. This CDR3 has 13 amino acids. V was cut by 6 bases and J by 5 bases, with 11 bases left in between. Germline lookup yields CDR1 SGHTA and CDR2 FQGNSA. CDR3 loop: CASSLRGDQPQHF. CDR3 nucleotides: TGTGCCAGCAGTCTCCGGGGTGATCAGCCCCAGCATTTT.

This clone was seen a single time. The CDR3 sequence is CASSLPGWVGQYF. The DNA of the CDR3 is TGTGCCAGCAGTTTGCCCGGATGGGTCGGCCAGTACTTC. V is TRBV6-1 and J is TRBJ2-5; D is ambiguous. Germline CDR1 and CDR2: MNHNS and SASEGT. The CDR3 spans 13 residues. V was shortened by 5 bases and J by 10 bases, with 17 bases between the two germline ends.

In the case of this clone: The same CDR3 also results from other DNA sequences found in this sample. The V call is TRBV19, the J call TRBJ1-4; D gene ambiguous. V lost 3 bases, J lost 3 bases, and 5 bases lay in between. Germline V lookup: CDR1 LNHDA, CDR2 SQIVND (reference sequence). The CDR3 has 13 residues. CDR3 amino acids: CASSISANEKLFF. The CDR3 DNA is TGTGCCAGTAGTATTTCGGCTAATGAAAAACTGTTTTTT.

This clone was observed once. The chain has TRBV11-2 and TRBJ2-1, with TRBD2 matching 9 bases. Germline V lookup: CDR1 SGHAT, CDR2 FQNNGV. This CDR3 comprises 16 residues. The V gene end was trimmed by 0 bases and the J gene end by 3 bases; junction bases not matched to a gene: 3. Written as DNA, the CDR3 is TGTGCCAGCAGCTTAGAATTGCGGGAGGGCTACAATGAGCAGTTCTTC. Its translation: CASSLELREGYNEQFF.

The genes are TRBV5-1 and TRBJ1-5; 7 nucleotides match TRBD1. After removal of 0 bases from V and 0 bases from J, the junction contained 3 bases not matched to a gene. The CDR3 spans 16 residues. Looked up from germline, CDR1 is SGHRS and CDR2 is YFSETQ. The CDR3 is CASSLGGGHSNQPQHF. DNA of the CDR3: TGCGCCAGCAGCTTGGGAGGGGGCCATAGCAATCAGCCCCAGCATTTT. Using reference TRBV5-1 and TRBJ1-5 for the parts outside the CDR3, the full variable domain is KAGVTQTPRYLIKTRGQQVTLSCSPISGHRSVSWYQQTPGQGLQFLFEYFSETQRNKGNFPGRFSGRQFSNSRSEMNVSTLELGDSALYLCASSLGGGHSNQPQHFGDGTRLSIL.

The chain carries TRBV7-3 and TRBJ2-5; unclear D gene. The CDR3 is 15 residues long. The germline V gene encodes CDR1 SGHTA and CDR2 FQGTGA. Trimming cost V 0 bases and J 5 bases, with 13 bases left between them. The DNA of the CDR3 is TGTGCCAGCAGCTTAACGGGCCTGGCTGGGGAGACCCAGTACTTC. Translating it yields CASSLTGLAGETQYF.

For this clone: Other DNA sequences in this specimen translate into the identical CDR3. The CDR3, as DNA: TGTGCCAGCAGCCCCCCGGCCCCCTATGGCTACACCTTC. This translates into CASSPPAPYGYTF. The chain joins TRBV28 to TRBJ1-2; the D is unclear. Germline V gene data show CDR1 as MDHEN and CDR2 as SYDVKM. The ends were cut back, 6 bases at V and 4 bases at J, with 12 bases in the middle. The CDR3 extends over 13 amino acids.

The genes are TRBV19 and TRBJ2-7, with 10 bases fitting TRBD2. CDR3 length equals 16 residues. In germline, CDR1 is LNHDA, CDR2 SQIVND (reference sequence). The V segment lost 2 bases and the J segment 1 base; nucleotides outside the gene matches: 5. The CDR3 loop is CASSISPSGSSYEQYF. As DNA, the CDR3 is TGTGCCAGTAGTATATCACCTAGCGGGAGTTCCTACGAGCAGTACTTC.

V usage is TRBV15 and J usage is TRBJ1-2, with a weak D call TRBD1 (5 bases). The CDR3 is made up of 15 amino acids. CDR1 LNHNV and CDR2 YYDKDF come from the germline V gene (reference sequence). V lost 0 bases, J lost 4 bases, and 12 bases lay in between. In DNA form, the CDR3 reads TGTGCCACCAGCAGAGAGGTTGTACAGGCCTATGGCTACACCTTC. The encoded protein is CATSREVVQAYGYTF.

The chain uses TRBV27 and TRBJ2-1, with 8 bases identical to TRBD1. CDR1 is MNHEY, CDR2 SMNVEV, per germline (reference sequence). V dropped 5 bases and J dropped 7; count of bases not matched to a gene: 7. The length of the CDR3 is 14 residues. This CDR3 reads CASSPRTGLNEQFF. In nucleotides, the CDR3 is TGTGCCAGCAGTCCTCGGACAGGGTTGAATGAGCAGTTCTTC.

The rearrangement uses TRBV2 and TRBJ2-2; D not resolved. CDR1 SNHLY and CDR2 FYNNEI come from the germline V gene. The CDR3 runs to 15 residues. The V end was cut by 0 bases, the J end by 0 bases, with 5 bases between. This chain's CDR3 is CASSEAGTNTGELFF. Here the CDR3 DNA reads TGTGCCAGCAGTGAAGCGGGCACGAACACCGGGGAGCTGTTTTTT.

DNA of the CDR3: TGTGCCAGCAGCCCCTTGGGTACGCAATCGACCCAGTACTTC. Its translation is CASSPLGTQSTQYF. The rearrangement joins TRBV9 to TRBJ2-5; D is uncertain. Trimming removed 4 bases at V and 7 bases at J, with 17 bases between. CDR1 and CDR2 (germline): SGDLS, YYNGEE. This CDR3 is 14 amino acids long.